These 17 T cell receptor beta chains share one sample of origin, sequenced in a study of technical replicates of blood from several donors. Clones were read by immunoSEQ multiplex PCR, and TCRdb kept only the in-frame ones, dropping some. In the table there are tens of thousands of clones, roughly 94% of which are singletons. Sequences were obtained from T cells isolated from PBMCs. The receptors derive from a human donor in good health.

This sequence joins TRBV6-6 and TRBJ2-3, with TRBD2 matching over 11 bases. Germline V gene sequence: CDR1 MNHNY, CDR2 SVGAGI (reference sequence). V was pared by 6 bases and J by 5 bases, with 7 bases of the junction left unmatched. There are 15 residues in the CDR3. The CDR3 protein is CASSNSGRALDTQYF. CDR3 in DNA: TGTGCCAGCAGCAATAGCGGGAGGGCCTTAGATACGCAGTATTTT.

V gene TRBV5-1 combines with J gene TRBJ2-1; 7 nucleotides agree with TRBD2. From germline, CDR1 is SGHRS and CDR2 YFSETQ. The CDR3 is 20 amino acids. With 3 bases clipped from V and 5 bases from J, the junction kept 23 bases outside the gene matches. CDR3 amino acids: CASSSPSRREINIVHNEQFF. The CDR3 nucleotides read TGCGCCAGCAGCTCCCCTAGTAGGCGGGAGATCAATATAGTGCACAATGAGCAGTTCTTC.

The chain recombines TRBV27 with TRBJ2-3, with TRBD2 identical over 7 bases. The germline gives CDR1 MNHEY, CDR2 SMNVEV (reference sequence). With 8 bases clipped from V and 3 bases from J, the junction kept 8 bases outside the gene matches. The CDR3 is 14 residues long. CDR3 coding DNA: TGTGCCAGCGGGGAGGGACTACATACAGATACGCAGTATTTT. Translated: CASGEGLHTDTQYF.

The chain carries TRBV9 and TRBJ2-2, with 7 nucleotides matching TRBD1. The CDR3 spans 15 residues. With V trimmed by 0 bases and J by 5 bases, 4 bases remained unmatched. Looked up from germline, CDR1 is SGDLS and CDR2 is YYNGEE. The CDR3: CASSVGGTVTGELFF. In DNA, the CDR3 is TGTGCCAGCAGCGTAGGAGGGACAGTTACCGGGGAGCTGTTTTTT.

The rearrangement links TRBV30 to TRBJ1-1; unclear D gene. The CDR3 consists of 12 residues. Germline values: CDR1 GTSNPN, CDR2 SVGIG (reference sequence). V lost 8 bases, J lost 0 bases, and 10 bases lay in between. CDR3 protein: CALARVNTEAFF. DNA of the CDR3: TGTGCCCTGGCGAGGGTGAACACTGAAGCTTTCTTT.

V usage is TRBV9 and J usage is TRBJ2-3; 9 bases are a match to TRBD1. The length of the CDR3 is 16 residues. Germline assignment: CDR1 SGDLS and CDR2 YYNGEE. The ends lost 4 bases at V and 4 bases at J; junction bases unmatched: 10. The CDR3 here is CASSRDRDRESDTQYF. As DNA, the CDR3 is TGTGCCAGCAGCAGGGACCGGGACAGGGAGTCAGATACGCAGTATTTT.

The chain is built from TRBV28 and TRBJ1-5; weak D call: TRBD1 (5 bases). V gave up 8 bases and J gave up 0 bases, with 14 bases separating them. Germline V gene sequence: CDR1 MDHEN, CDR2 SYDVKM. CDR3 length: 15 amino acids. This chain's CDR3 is CASSRVIYSNQPQHF. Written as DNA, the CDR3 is TGTGCCAGCTCCAGGGTAATTTATAGCAATCAGCCCCAGCATTTT.

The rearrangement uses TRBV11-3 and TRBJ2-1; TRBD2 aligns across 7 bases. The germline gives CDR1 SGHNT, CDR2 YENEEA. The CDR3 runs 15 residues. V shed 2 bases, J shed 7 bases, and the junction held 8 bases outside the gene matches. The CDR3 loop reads CASSLFGRPENEQFF. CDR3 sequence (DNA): TGTGCCAGCAGCTTATTCGGGAGGCCTGAGAATGAGCAGTTCTTC.

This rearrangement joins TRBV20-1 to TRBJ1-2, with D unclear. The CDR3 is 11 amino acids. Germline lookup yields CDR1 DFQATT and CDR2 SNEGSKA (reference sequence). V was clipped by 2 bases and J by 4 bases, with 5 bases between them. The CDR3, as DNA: TGCAGTGCTAGATCTATCTATGGCTACACCTTC. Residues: CSARSIYGYTF.

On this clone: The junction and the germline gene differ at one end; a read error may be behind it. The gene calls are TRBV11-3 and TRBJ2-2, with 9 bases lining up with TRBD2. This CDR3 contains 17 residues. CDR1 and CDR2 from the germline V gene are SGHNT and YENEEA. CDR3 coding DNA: TGTGCCAGCAGCGTAGATTCATCTAGCGGGGACACCGGGGAGCTGTTTTTT. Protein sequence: CASSVDSSSGDTGELFF. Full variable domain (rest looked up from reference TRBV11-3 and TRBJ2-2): EAGVVQSPRYKIIEKKQPVAFWCNPISGHNTLYWYLQNLGQGPELLIRYENEEAVDDSQLPKDRFSAERLKGVDSTLKIQPAELGDSAVYLCASSVDSSSGDTGELFFGEGSRLTVL.

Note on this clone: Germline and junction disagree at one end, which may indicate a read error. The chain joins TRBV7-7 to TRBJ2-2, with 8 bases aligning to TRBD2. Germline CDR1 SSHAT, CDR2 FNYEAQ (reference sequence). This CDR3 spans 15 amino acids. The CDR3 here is CASSFREGRTGELFF. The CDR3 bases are TGTGCTAGCAGCTTTCGGGAGGGCCGCACCGGGGAGCTGTTTTTT.

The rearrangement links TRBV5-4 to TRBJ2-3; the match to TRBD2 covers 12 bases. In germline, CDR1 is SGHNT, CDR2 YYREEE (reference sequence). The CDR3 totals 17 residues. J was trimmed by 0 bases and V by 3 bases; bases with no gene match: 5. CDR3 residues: CASSSSGRAPSTDTQYF. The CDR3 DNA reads TGTGCCAGCAGCTCTAGCGGGAGGGCCCCTAGCACAGATACGCAGTATTTT.

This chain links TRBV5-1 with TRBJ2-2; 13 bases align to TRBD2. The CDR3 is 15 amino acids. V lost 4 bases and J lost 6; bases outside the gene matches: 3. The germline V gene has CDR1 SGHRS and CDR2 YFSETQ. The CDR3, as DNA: TGCGCCAGCAGCCTGGGACTAGCGGGACCCGGGGAGCTGTTTTTT. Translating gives CASSLGLAGPGELFF.

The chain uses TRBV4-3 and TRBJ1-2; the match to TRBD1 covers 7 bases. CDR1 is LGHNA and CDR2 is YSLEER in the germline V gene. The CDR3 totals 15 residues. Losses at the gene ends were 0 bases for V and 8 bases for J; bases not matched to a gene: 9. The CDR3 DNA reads TGCGCCAGCAGCCAAGATTCTGGAGCAGGGGGAGGCTACACCTTC. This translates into CASSQDSGAGGGYTF.

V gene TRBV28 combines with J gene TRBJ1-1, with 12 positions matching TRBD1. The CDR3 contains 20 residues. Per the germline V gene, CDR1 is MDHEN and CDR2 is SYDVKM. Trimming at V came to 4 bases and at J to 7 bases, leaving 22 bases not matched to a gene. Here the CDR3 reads CASSSGQGAVLGFKYGEAFF. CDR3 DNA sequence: TGTGCCAGCAGTTCGGGACAGGGGGCTGTCTTGGGGTTTAAGTACGGTGAAGCTTTCTTT.

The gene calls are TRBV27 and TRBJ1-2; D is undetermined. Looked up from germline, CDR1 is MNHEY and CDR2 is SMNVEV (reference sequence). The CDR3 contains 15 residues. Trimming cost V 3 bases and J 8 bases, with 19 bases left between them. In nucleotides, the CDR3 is TGTGCCAGCAGTTTTATTGGAGGGCCTCTAGGCGGCTACACCTTC. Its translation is CASSFIGGPLGGYTF.

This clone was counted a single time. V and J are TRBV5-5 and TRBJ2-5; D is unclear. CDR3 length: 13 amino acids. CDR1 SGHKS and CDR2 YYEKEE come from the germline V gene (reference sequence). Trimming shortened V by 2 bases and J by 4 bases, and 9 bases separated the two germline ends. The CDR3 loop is CASSLFLAETQYF. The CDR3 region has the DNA TGTGCCAGCAGCTTATTTCTGGCAGAGACCCAGTACTTC.